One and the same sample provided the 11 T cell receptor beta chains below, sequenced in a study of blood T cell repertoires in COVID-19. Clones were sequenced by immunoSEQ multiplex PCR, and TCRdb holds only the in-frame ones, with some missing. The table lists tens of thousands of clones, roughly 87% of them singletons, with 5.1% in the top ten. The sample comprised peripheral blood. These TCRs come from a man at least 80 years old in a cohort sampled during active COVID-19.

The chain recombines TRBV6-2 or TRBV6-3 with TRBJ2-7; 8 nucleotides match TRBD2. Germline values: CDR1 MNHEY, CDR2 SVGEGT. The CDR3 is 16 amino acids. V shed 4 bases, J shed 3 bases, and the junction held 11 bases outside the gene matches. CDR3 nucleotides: TGTGCCAGCAGTTCGGCCGGACGGGAGGGCCTCTACGAGCAGTACTTC. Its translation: CASSSAGREGLYEQYF.

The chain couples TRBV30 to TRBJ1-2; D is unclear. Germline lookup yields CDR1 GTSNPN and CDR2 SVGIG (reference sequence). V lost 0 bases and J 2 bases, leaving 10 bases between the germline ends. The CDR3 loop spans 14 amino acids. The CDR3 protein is CAWSVRSLNYGYTF. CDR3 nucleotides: TGTGCCTGGAGTGTACGGAGTTTAAACTATGGCTACACCTTC.

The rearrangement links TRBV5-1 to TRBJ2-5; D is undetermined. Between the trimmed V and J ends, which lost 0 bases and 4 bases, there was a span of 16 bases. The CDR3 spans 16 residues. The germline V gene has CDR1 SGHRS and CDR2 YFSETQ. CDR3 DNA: TGCGCCAGCAGCTTGGACGACCCTAGAGACCCAGAGACCCAGTACTTC. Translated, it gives CASSLDDPRDPETQYF.

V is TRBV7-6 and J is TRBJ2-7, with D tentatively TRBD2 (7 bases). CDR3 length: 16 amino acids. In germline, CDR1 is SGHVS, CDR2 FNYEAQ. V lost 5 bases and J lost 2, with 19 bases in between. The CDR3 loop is CASSPGAASGAYEQYF. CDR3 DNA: TGTGCCAGCAGCCCAGGGGCGGCTAGCGGAGCCTACGAGCAGTACTTC.

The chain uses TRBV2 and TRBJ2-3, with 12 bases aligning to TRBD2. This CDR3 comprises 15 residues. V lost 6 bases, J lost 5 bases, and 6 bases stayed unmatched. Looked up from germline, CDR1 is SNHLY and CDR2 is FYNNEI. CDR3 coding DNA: TGTGCCAGCAGGCGACTAGCGGGGGTAGGAGATACGCAGTATTTT. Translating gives CASRRLAGVGDTQYF. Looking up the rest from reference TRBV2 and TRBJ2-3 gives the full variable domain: EPEVTQTPSHQVTQMGQEVILRCVPISNHLYFYWYRQILGQKVEFLVSFYNNEISEKSEIFDDQFSVERPDGSNFTLKIRSTKLEDSAMYFCASRRLAGVGDTQYFGPGTRLTVL.

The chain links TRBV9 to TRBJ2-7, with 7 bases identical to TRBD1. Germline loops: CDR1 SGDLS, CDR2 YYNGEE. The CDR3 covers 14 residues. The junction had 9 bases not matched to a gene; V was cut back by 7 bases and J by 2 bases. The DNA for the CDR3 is TGTGCCAGCGCCCCCCGGCAGGGGGCCTACGAGCAGTACTTC. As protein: CASAPRQGAYEQYF.

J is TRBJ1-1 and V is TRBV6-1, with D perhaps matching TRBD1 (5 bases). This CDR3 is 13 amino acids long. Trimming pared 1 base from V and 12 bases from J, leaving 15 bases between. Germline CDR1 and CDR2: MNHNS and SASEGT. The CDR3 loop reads CASSEGQGSMPFF. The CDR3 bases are TGTGCCAGCAGTGAAGGGCAGGGTAGTATGCCTTTCTTT.

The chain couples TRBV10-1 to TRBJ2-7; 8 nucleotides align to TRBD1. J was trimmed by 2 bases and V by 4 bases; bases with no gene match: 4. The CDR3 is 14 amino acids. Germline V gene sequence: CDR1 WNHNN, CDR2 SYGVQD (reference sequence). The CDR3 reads CASSGGQGPYEQYF. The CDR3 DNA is TGCGCCAGCAGTGGAGGACAGGGTCCCTACGAGCAGTACTTC.

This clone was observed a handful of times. CDR3 sequence (DNA): TGTGCCATCAAGGGGACTAGTCCCCCAGAGACCCAGTACTTC. This codes for CAIKGTSPPETQYF. The gene calls are TRBV10-3 and TRBJ2-5; the match to TRBD2 covers 8 bases. This CDR3 has 14 amino acids. The J segment lost 4 bases and the V segment lost 7 bases, leaving 8 bases of the junction unmatched. Germline V gives CDR1 ENHRY, CDR2 SYGVKD.

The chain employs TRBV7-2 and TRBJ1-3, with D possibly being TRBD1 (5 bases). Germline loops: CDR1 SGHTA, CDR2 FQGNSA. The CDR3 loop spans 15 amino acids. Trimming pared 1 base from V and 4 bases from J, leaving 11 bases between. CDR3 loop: CASSLEVGGGNTIYF. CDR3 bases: TGTGCCAGCAGCTTAGAGGTGGGGGGAGGAAACACCATATATTTT.

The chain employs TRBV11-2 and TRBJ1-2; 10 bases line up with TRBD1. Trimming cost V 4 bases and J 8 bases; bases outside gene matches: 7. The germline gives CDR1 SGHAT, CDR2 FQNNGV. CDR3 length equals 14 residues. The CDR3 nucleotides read TGTGCCAGCAGCTATATACAGACAGGGGGCGGCTACACCTTC. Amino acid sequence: CASSYIQTGGGYTF.